This TCR beta chain derives from a study of chemoradiotherapy in HPV16-positive cancers (dated by TCRdb to the early 2020s). The study in broad terms: Candidate HPV-specific T-cell clones and common TCR motifs were defined by functional T-cell assays performed on cells from two HPV16-positive patients. The study asked whether T-cell immunity against the HPV oncoproteins E6 and E7 changes during chemoradiotherapy and whether it affects survival. The candidate HPV-specific TCRs and motifs were subsequently tracked in TCR repertoires obtained from 90 or so patients with HPV-related cancers. What the work shows at the level of the full study, not this receptor alone: Improved recurrence-free survival in HPV16-positive patients was associated with expansion of HPV-responsive T cells during chemoradiotherapy. Expansion of candidate HPV-specific clones and E7-related TCR motifs was observed in the tumor microenvironment during treatment, whereas no such expansion was observed for non-HPV-specific T cells. Only a couple of HPV16-positive patients were used to derive the functional definition of HPV-specific T cells, and the survival association was reported for HPV16-positive patients.

The CDR3 sequence holds 16 residues, the cysteine and phenylalanine included. The only DNA kept is the CDR3, 48 bases in frame from the first base. The V and J ends are trimmed by 10 bases and 2 bases, leaving 22 bases between them. Via the germline V gene, CDR1 is SNHLY and CDR2 FYNNEI. Library generation was performed with the immunoSEQ multiplex PCR assay. In its TCRdb copy, this immuneACCESS table keeps in-frame sequences only and misses some clones. Where compared with another copy, unresolved V genes explain less than half of these, and the others have no known cause. This sample has roughly 25,000 clones in its table, and approximately 95% of those were observed once. The leading ten clones occupy roughly 3% of the sample. This clone has just a few counts. Its antigen remains undetermined. Per-base qualities were not stored, and no clone one base away is much larger. Repertoires were sampled multiple times during chemoradiotherapy, which allowed clonal expansion in the tumor microenvironment to be followed.

The clonotype originates from a human donor with HPV-associated anogenital cancer. This material was acquired from a patient who underwent chemoradiotherapy. The chain couples TRBV2 to TRBJ2-3; the D segment might be TRBD1 or TRBD2, since each matches 7 bases. The CDR3 has the sequence CAIQGGAGDYTDTQYF. The sequenced DNA is TGTGCCATTCAGGGGGGGGCAGGGGACTACACAGATACGCAGTATTTT.